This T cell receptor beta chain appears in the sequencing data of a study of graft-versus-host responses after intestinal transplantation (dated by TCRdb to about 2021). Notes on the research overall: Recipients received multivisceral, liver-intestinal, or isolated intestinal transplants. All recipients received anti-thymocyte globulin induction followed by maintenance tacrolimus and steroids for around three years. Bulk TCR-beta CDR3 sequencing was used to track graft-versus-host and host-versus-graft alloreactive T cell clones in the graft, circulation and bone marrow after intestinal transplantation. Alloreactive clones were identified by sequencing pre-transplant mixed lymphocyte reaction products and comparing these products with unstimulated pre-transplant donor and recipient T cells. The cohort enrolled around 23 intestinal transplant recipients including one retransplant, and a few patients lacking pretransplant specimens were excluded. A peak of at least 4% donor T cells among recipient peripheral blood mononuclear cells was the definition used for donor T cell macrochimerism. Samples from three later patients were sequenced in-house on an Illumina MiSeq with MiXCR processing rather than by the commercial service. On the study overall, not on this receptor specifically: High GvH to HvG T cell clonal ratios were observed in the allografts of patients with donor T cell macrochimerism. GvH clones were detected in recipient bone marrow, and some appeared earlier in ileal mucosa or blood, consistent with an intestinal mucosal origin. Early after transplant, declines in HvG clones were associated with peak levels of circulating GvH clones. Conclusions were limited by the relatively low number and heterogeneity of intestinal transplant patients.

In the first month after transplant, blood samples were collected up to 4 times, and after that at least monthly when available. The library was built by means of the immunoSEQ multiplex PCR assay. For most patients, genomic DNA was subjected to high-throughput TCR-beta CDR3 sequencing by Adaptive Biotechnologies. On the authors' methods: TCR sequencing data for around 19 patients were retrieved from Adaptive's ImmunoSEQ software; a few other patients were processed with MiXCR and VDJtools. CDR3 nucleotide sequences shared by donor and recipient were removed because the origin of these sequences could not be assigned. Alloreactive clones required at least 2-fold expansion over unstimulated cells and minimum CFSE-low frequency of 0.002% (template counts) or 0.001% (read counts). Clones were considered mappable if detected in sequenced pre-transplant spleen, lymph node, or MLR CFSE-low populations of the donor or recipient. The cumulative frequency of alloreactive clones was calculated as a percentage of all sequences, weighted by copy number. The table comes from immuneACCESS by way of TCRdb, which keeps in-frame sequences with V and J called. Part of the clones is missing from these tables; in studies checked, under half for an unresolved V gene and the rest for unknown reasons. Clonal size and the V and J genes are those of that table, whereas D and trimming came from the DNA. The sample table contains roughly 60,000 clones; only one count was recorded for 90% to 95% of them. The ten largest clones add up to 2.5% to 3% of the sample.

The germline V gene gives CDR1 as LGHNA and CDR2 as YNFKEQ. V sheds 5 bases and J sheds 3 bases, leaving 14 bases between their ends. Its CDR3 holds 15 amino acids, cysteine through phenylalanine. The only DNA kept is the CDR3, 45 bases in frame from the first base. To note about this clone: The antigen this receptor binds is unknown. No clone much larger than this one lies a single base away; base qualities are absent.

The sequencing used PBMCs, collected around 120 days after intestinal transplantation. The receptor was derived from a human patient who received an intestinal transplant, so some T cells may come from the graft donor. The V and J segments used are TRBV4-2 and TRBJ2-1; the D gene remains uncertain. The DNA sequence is TGTGCCAGCAGCACCCGTTCCGCGGACTACAATGAGCAGTTCTTC. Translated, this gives CASSTRSADYNEQFF.